What follows describes a single TCR beta chain. The data stem from a study of shared clonotypes between healthy human individuals. Profiling relied on immunoSEQ multiplex PCR, and the TCRdb table lists in-frame clones only, not all of them. Here the sample spans hundreds of thousands of clones, more than 75% being singletons. Germline CDR1 is SGHTA and CDR2 is FQGNSA. The CDR3 loop spans 15 amino acids. J was trimmed by 0 bases and V by 4 bases; bases with no gene match: 6. The gene calls are TRBV7-2 and TRBJ2-7, with 7 bases fitting TRBD2. The clonotype originates from a woman between 40 and 55 years old in good health. Some clones in this sample may be carry-over from other donors' samples. The sequenced sample consisted of PBMCs. CDR3 in DNA: TGTGCCAGCAGCTGGGATAGCGGGTTCTCCTACGAGCAGTACTTC. It translates to CASSWDSGFSYEQYF. The whole variable domain, remainder taken from reference TRBV7-2 and TRBJ2-7, is GAGVSQSPSNKVTEKGKDVELRCDPISGHTALYWYRQSLGQGLEFLIYFQGNSAPDKSGLPSDRFSAERTGGSVSTLTIQRTQQEDSAVYLCASSWDSGFSYEQYFGPGTRLTVT.